This T cell receptor (beta chain) was retrieved from a study of blood T cell repertoires in COVID-19. About this clone itself: A read error may produce the germline difference seen at one junction end.

Using immunoSEQ multiplex PCR, the repertoire was profiled, and TCRdb retains in-frame clones only, with some absent. The sample includes 65,000 to 95,000 clones, approximately 90% of them seen just once. Germline V lookup: CDR1 KGHDR, CDR2 SFDVKD. The CDR3 extends over 12 amino acids. The sample was peripheral blood. The sequence derives from a man in his fifties with active COVID-19. This chain connects TRBV24-1 to TRBJ2-1, with D tentatively TRBD1 (6 bases). The CDR3 sequence: CATSVRPGHLIF. In DNA form, the CDR3 reads TGTGCCACCAGTGTGCGGCCGGGACACCTAATCTTC.